The present TCR beta chain was sequenced within a study of blood T cell repertoires in COVID-19. Whole-study context: Both acute and convalescent COVID-19 samples were obtained from the United States, Italy and Spain. From T cells, B-cell-depleted T cells, or PBMCs came the material, which was cDNA or gDNA.

V shed 2 bases and J 4 bases; nucleotides not matched to a gene: 5. The length of the CDR3 is 14 residues. CDR1 and CDR2 from the germline V gene are GTSNPN and SVGIG (reference sequence). Recovery among Cohort 3 donors was established by two negative PCRs, clearance, or symptom resolution. Source study methods: Nucleated cell number was recorded as an estimate derived from reference gene primer amplification. Sequenced by immunoSEQ multiplex PCR; TCRdb stores in-frame clones only, minus some. The V and J calls and clone size are taken from that table; D and trimming were inferred from the DNA. Of about 290,000 clones listed, about nine tenths were seen once; the top ten hold 1.5% to 2%.

The sample consisted of PBMCs or T cells enriched from blood (not recorded which). The clonotype originates from a middle-aged woman who had recovered from COVID-19. The chain is built from TRBV30 and TRBJ2-7, with 10 bases lining up with TRBD2. The CDR3 region is CAWSQAGGPYEQYF. CDR3 sequence (DNA): TGTGCCTGGAGTCAAGCGGGAGGGCCGTACGAGCAGTACTTC. The whole variable domain, remainder taken from reference TRBV30 and TRBJ2-7, is SQTIHQWPATLVQPVGSPLSLECTVEGTSNPNLYWYRQAAGRGLQLLFYSVGIGQISSEVPQNLSASRPQDRQFILSSKKLLLSDSGFYLCAWSQAGGPYEQYFGPGTRLTVT.